This section outlines one TCR beta chain sequence together with its context. Its antigen is unknown. Qualities for individual bases were not recorded, and no much larger clone is one base off. This sample is part of a study of CD8+CD57+ T cells in acquired aplastic anemia (dated by TCRdb to the late 2010s). The study in broad terms: A mean of roughly 2.9 ug of DNA, ranging from roughly 0.18 to 30 ug, was extracted from sorted CD4+ and CD8+ cells. CD8+CD57+ expansion was defined as a frequency above the mean frequency observed in healthy subjects.

Looking up the germline V gene yields CDR1 MGHDK and CDR2 SYGVNS. At the junction V is shortened by 4 bases and J by 0 bases, with 9 bases in between. The CDR3, cysteine through phenylalanine, is 15 amino acids long. Left in the record is the CDR3 DNA by itself, 45 bases read in frame from the first base. The patients picked for sequencing were ones in whom flow cytometry had shown an expansion of CD8+CD57+ cells. Every patient had severe acquired aplastic anemia, diagnosed using the International Study of Aplastic Anemia and Agranulocytosis and Camitta criteria. Patients had received no therapy at the time of blood sampling. In this study, sorted CD4+ and CD8+ T cells from the blood of healthy subjects and of severe aplastic anemia patients had their TCR repertoires deep-sequenced. In the USA, patient enrollment took place under clinicaltrials.gov protocols 00001620, 01623167, 00001397, 00071045, 00081523 and 00961064. Ficoll-Paque density gradient centrifugation was used to isolate peripheral blood mononuclear cells. CD4+ and CD8+ T cells were sorted by FACS or magnetic beads before DNA extraction.

Results the study describes overall, beyond this receptor: Roughly 30 CD8+ CDR3 sequences were found to be shared between patients and controls, but these sequences appeared to be highly expressed in patients and within the immunodominant clones of the patients. Patients and healthy controls showed no significant difference in CD8+ Simpson's diversity (P=0.060).

TCR beta VDJ combination and CDR3 sequence profiling used genomic DNA as the template. An Illumina HiSeq 2000 was the platform used for TCR repertoire sequencing. The study's processing was this. Repertoires were assessed using TRBV/TRBJ rearrangement plots, CDR3 size and DJ length profiles, and Simpson's diversity index. Whichever DNA sequence was most abundant in the deep sequencing data was defined as the immunodominant clone. CDR3 amino acid sequences were checked for sharing across subjects and were also compared against the VDJdb database and published repertoires. TCRdb reprocessing: public reads trimmed at Q25 with fastp, clones called with MiXCR, in-frame beta chains kept. Entries are consolidated by CDR3 protein sequence, retaining the most common genes and DNA. The V and J calls, along with clone size, are taken from TCRdb and not from the paper's own processing. Across this sample there are about 180,000 distinct CDR3 sequences, with about 44% seen only once. The top ten constitute over 10% of the sample.

The sequence derives from a human donor with aplastic anemia. The rearranged chain carries TRBV25-1 and TRBJ1-4; perhaps TRBD1 is the D gene, with 6 bases matching. Input material: sorted CD4+, CD8+, or CD8+CD57+ T cells (not recorded which) from PBMCs. The DNA sequence is given as TGTGCCAGCAGTGCAGGGGCGGCAACTAATGAAAAACTGTTTTTT. This is translated as CASSAGAATNEKLFF.